What follows describes a single T cell receptor beta chain. This specimen comes from a study of blood T cell repertoires in COVID-19. Deletions cut 3 bases from V and 0 bases from J, with 10 bases between. This CDR3 has 15 residues. Germline V gene sequence: CDR1 SGHDT, CDR2 YYEEEE. Authors' processing steps: Amplified reference gene primers provided the basis for estimating nucleated cell counts. Some clones are missing from TCRdb's copy, which holds only in-frame ones; the method was immunoSEQ multiplex PCR. The V and J calls and clone size were taken over from that table, and D and trimming were inferred from the DNA. This table has roughly 150,000 clones, approximately 90% appearing once.

Sequenced: peripheral blood. The chain employs TRBV5-6 and TRBJ1-3; D gene uncertain. This receptor was obtained from a woman in her 70s with acute or convalescent COVID-19. The CDR3 here is CASSSRGSSGNTIYF. The DNA for the CDR3 is TGTGCCAGCAGCTCCCGAGGAAGCTCTGGAAACACCATATATTTT.